Listed here are 25 T cell receptor beta chains from one sample, sequenced in a study of shared clonotypes between healthy human individuals. Data came from immunoSEQ multiplex PCR; TCRdb stores just in-frame clones and leaves some out. The sample consists of about 480,000 clones, about 80% of them appearing once. The specimen was PBMCs. These TCRs come from a woman between 40 and 55 years old in good health. Some clones in this sample may be carry-over from other donors' samples.

As for this clone: One junction end does not reproduce the germline sequence, and a read error may be involved. The CDR3 bases are TGTGCTAGCAGCCTAACTGGGAACGGGGAGACCCAGTACTTC. It translates to CASSLTGNGETQYF. V is TRBV7-7 and J is TRBJ2-5, with D hard to call. The CDR3 length is 14 residues. Germline values: CDR1 SSHAT, CDR2 FNYEAQ (reference sequence).

The chain has TRBV10-2 and TRBJ2-4; perhaps TRBD2 as D (6 bases). This CDR3 contains 13 residues. The V end lost 4 bases, the J end lost 15 bases, and 19 bases lay between the germline ends. Germline values: CDR1 WSHSY, CDR2 SAAADI. As DNA, the CDR3 is TGCGCCAGCAGTGGCCATGACCGACTAGTGAGGTACTTC. This encodes CASSGHDRLVRYF.

This clone turned up a few times. The V call is TRBV11-2, the J call TRBJ1-1; D gene ambiguous. Germline V gene sequence: CDR1 SGHAT, CDR2 FQNNGV. Trimming left V 4 bases short and J 3 bases short, with 9 bases between. The CDR3 runs to 13 residues. CDR3 loop: CASSSQVDTEAFF. As DNA, the CDR3 is TGTGCCAGCAGCTCTCAGGTGGACACTGAAGCTTTCTTT.

The V call is TRBV7-9, the J call TRBJ2-5; TRBD2 matches 7 bases. Germline V CDR1 and CDR2: SEHNR, FQNEAQ (reference sequence). The CDR3 spans 14 residues. The V gene end was trimmed by 5 bases and the J gene end by 5 bases; junction bases not matched to a gene: 8. The CDR3 loop is CASSRRAGEETQYF. The CDR3 nucleotides are TGTGCCAGCAGCCGGCGCGCGGGAGAGGAGACCCAGTACTTC.

This clone was detected ten times or more. In DNA form, the CDR3 reads TGTGCCAGCAGTTTCCCGGCCAGGGGGGTCGAGCAGTACTTC. Residues: CASSFPARGVEQYF. The J gene is TRBJ2-7, the V gene TRBV28; a possible D gene is TRBD1 (7 bases). Trimming removed 3 bases at V and 6 bases at J, with 15 bases between. The germline V gene encodes CDR1 MDHEN and CDR2 SYDVKM. The CDR3 runs 14 residues.

The rearrangement links TRBV7-2 to TRBJ2-3; 7 positions agree with TRBD2. The germline V gene has CDR1 SGHTA and CDR2 FQGNSA. J gave up 1 base and V 4 bases, and 11 bases lay outside the gene matches. The CDR3 is 17 residues long. CDR3 loop: CASSYPPGAGGTDTQYF. The CDR3 region has the DNA TGTGCCAGCAGCTATCCCCCGGGTGCGGGAGGCACAGATACGCAGTATTTT.

The V and J genes are TRBV10-3 and TRBJ2-3; 11 positions agree with TRBD2. The germline CDR1 and CDR2 sequences are ENHRY and SYGVKD. After removal of 10 bases from V and 5 bases from J, the junction contained 8 bases not matched to a gene. The CDR3 has 14 residues. DNA of the CDR3: TGTGCCACCGAGGGCGGACTAGCGGGAGATACGCAGTATTTT. This sequence encodes CATEGGLAGDTQYF.

The chain recombines TRBV18 with TRBJ1-1; TRBD1 matches at 9 bases. CDR1 and CDR2 from the germline V gene are KGHSH and LQKENI. Trimming took 4 bases from V and 4 from J; bases not matched to a gene: 4. The CDR3 totals 14 residues. CDR3 amino acids: CASSQGQGITEAFF. DNA of the CDR3: TGTGCCAGCTCACAGGGACAGGGAATCACTGAAGCTTTCTTT. The complete variable domain, with remaining parts taken from reference TRBV18 and TRBJ1-1, reads NAGVMQNPRHLVRRRGQEARLRCSPMKGHSHVYWYRQLPEEGLKFMVYLQKENIIDESGMPKERFSAEFPKEGPSILRIQQVVRGDSAAYFCASSQGQGITEAFFGQGTRLTVV.

This clone was seen only once. The chain combines TRBV25-1 with TRBJ1-2, with 7 positions matching TRBD1. The CDR3 length is 13 residues. Germline CDR1 is MGHDK and CDR2 is SYGVNS. Unmatched junction bases numbered 6, after V lost 4 bases and J lost 7 bases. The CDR3 region is CASSVTGSSGYTF. CDR3 DNA sequence: TGTGCCAGCAGTGTGACAGGGAGTAGTGGCTACACCTTC.

V gene TRBV4-1 combines with J gene TRBJ2-1; 7 nucleotides match TRBD2. The germline V gene encodes CDR1 MGHRA and CDR2 YSYEKL. Trimming removed 4 bases from V and 7 bases from J; junction bases left unmatched: 16. The CDR3 is 17 residues long. This CDR3 is CASSPISGREMGNEQFF. The CDR3 coding sequence is TGCGCCAGCAGCCCAATTTCAGGGCGGGAGATGGGGAATGAGCAGTTCTTC.

The V call is TRBV7-9, the J call TRBJ1-2, with TRBD1 matching over 10 bases. The CDR3 is made up of 14 amino acids. J gave up 2 bases and V 5 bases, and 2 bases lay outside the gene matches. CDR1 and CDR2 from the germline V gene are SEHNR and FQNEAQ (reference sequence). The CDR3 sequence is CASSQGQGNYGYTF. CDR3 in DNA: TGTGCCAGCAGCCAGGGACAGGGGAACTATGGCTACACCTTC.

This chain joins TRBV2 and TRBJ2-1, with TRBD2 matching 7 bases. CDR3 length: 12 residues. Germline CDR1 SNHLY, CDR2 FYNNEI. V lost 1 base and J lost 9; bases outside the gene matches: 0. CDR3 DNA: TGTGCCAGCAGTGAAGGCGGGAGTGAGCAGTTCTTC. Amino acids: CASSEGGSEQFF. The full variable domain, completed using reference TRBV2 and TRBJ2-1, is EPEVTQTPSHQVTQMGQEVILRCVPISNHLYFYWYRQILGQKVEFLVSFYNNEISEKSEIFDDQFSVERPDGSNFTLKIRSTKLEDSAMYFCASSEGGSEQFFGPGTRLTVL.

This rearrangement joins TRBV15 to TRBJ2-6; 7 nucleotides agree with TRBD1. The CDR3 length is 17 residues. The J segment lost 2 bases and the V segment lost 2 bases, leaving 6 bases of the junction unmatched. Germline CDR1 and CDR2: LNHNV and YYDKDF (reference sequence). CDR3 coding DNA: TGTGCCACCAGCAGACGACAGGGACAGACTGGGGCCAACGTCCTGACTTTC. It specifies CATSRRQGQTGANVLTF.

The chain employs TRBV25-1 and TRBJ1-1, with unresolved D. V was trimmed by 2 bases and J by 1 base, leaving 11 bases between them. CDR3 size: 15 residues. Germline values: CDR1 MGHDK, CDR2 SYGVNS. The CDR3 coding sequence is TGTGCCAGCAGTGAAACAGCAGGCCAGAACACTGAAGCTTTCTTT. It yields the protein CASSETAGQNTEAFF.

CDR3 sequence (DNA): TGTGCCAGCAGTCCTTACTCCTACGAGCAGTACTTC. Amino acid sequence: CASSPYSYEQYF. This sequence joins TRBV28 and TRBJ2-7, with D uncertain. This CDR3 is built from 12 residues. CDR1 and CDR2 from the germline V gene are MDHEN and SYDVKM. V was trimmed by 5 bases and J by 0 bases, leaving 5 bases between them. The full variable domain, rest sourced from reference TRBV28 and TRBJ2-7, is DVKVTQSSRYLVKRTGEKVFLECVQDMDHENMFWYRQDPGLGLRLIYFSYDVKMKEKGDIPEGYSVSREKKERFSLILESASTNQTSMYLCASSPYSYEQYFGPGTRLTVT.

The chain has TRBV10-3 and TRBJ1-5, with TRBD1 identical over 9 bases. The CDR3 covers 15 residues. V lost 4 bases and J lost 4; bases outside the gene matches: 5. Germline loops: CDR1 ENHRY, CDR2 SYGVKD. In nucleotides, the CDR3 is TGTGCCATCAGTGCCGGGACAGGGAGTAATCAGCCCCAGCATTTT. Its protein product is CAISAGTGSNQPQHF.

The sample holds a few counts of this clone. J is TRBJ2-7 and V is TRBV20-1; D unclear. The CDR3 totals 10 residues. Trimming stripped 3 bases from V and 7 bases from J, with 7 bases between. CDR1 DFQATT and CDR2 SNEGSKA come from the germline V gene (reference sequence). The CDR3 loop reads CSASSTEQYF. The DNA for the CDR3 is TGCAGTGCTAGTTCGACAGAGCAGTACTTC.

The sample holds one count of this clone. CDR3 in DNA: TGTGCCAGCAGCCCTCGAGGACAGGGGGCCGTGACCGGGGAGCTGTTTTTT. It specifies CASSPRGQGAVTGELFF. This chain connects TRBV25-1 to TRBJ2-2; 11 bases fit TRBD1. V was clipped by 6 bases and J by 5 bases; unmatched bases: 11. Germline V gene lookup returns CDR1 MGHDK and CDR2 SYGVNS. This CDR3 contains 17 residues.

V and J are TRBV14 and TRBJ2-2, with D perhaps TRBD2 (6 bases). In germline, CDR1 is SGHDN, CDR2 FVKESK. V dropped 2 bases and J dropped 7 bases, with 11 bases sitting between them. The CDR3 is 14 residues long. The CDR3 region has the DNA TGTGCCAGCAGCCAATTTAGCGGTATCGGGGAGCTGTTTTTT. Residues: CASSQFSGIGELFF.

This clone has more than one count but fewer than ten. The chain employs TRBV4-1 and TRBJ1-6; 7 bases map to TRBD1. The CDR3 extends over 16 amino acids. V shed 0 bases and J 8 bases; nucleotides not matched to a gene: 7. Germline V gene data show CDR1 as MGHRA and CDR2 as YSYEKL. The CDR3 sequence: CASSQDLGGGDSPLHF. Here the CDR3 DNA reads TGCGCCAGCAGCCAAGATTTAGGGGGCGGCGATTCACCCCTCCACTTT.

In this sample, this clone turned up once. The CDR3 DNA follows: TGTGCCAGCAGCAGGGGCTGGGCGGGAGGGCCGTTATGCGAGCAGTACTTC. Its translation: CASSRGWAGGPLCEQYF. This rearrangement joins TRBV21-1 to TRBJ2-7; the D segment call TRBD2 is taken from the table without a DNA check. TRBV21-1 is shown as a pseudogene. This CDR3 region has 17 residues.

On this clone: Given a much more abundant clone one base away, this may be a read error. Other DNA sequences of this sample code for an identical CDR3. The chain has TRBV5-4 and TRBJ2-3; D is ambiguous. Trimming stripped 4 bases from V and 0 bases from J, with 3 bases between. The CDR3 runs to 12 residues. Germline CDR1 and CDR2: SGHNT and YYREEE (reference sequence). In DNA form, the CDR3 reads TGTGCCAGCAGCCCCAGCACAGATACGCAGTATTTT. Translating it yields CASSPSTDTQYF.

This sequence joins TRBV5-1 and TRBJ2-5; D is unresolved. Trimming cost V 2 bases and J 5 bases, with 16 bases left between them. This CDR3 contains 15 residues. The germline V gene encodes CDR1 SGHRS and CDR2 YFSETQ. The CDR3 DNA is TGCGCCAGCAGCTTTAACAGACGGTTTTTCGAGACCCAGTACTTC. Its translation: CASSFNRRFFETQYF.

The rearrangement joins TRBV6-1 to TRBJ2-1; D gene unclear. Trimming cost V 3 bases and J 10 bases, with 7 bases left between them. The CDR3 loop spans 11 amino acids. The V gene's germline CDR1 is MNHNS and CDR2 SASEGT. The CDR3 DNA follows: TGTGCCAGCAGTGAGTTCGGCGAGCAGTTCTTC. Its protein is CASSEFGEQFF.

This sequence joins TRBV18 and TRBJ2-2; 9 positions agree with TRBD2. The V gene's germline CDR1 is KGHSH and CDR2 LQKENI. The CDR3 runs 16 residues. V was pared by 5 bases and J by 5 bases, with 9 bases of the junction left unmatched. The CDR3 is CASSRSASGTTGELFF. As DNA, the CDR3 is TGTGCCAGCTCAAGGTCGGCTAGCGGGACGACCGGGGAGCTGTTTTTT.